These 10 T cell receptor beta chains were sequenced from one sample in a study of cytomegalovirus exposure and HLA in healthy donors. PCR involved 60 Vbeta and 13 Jbeta primers. TCRdb keeps only in-frame clones here, not all; method: immunoSEQ multiplex PCR. Its table records roughly 55,000 clones. What was sequenced was PBMCs. The source is a woman between 45 and 65 years old in good health and CMV-seropositive.

The genes are TRBV28 and TRBJ1-3, with D perhaps matching TRBD1 (6 bases). The V end lost 6 bases, the J end lost 4 bases, and 16 bases lay between the germline ends. CDR1 is MDHEN, CDR2 SYDVKM, per germline. CDR3 length equals 15 residues. The CDR3 spells CASSQAGAAGNTIYF. The DNA of the CDR3 is TGTGCCAGCAGCCAAGCAGGGGCAGCCGGAAACACCATATATTTT.

The chain couples TRBV5-1 to TRBJ2-1, with 11 positions matching TRBD2. V trimming: 3 bases; J trimming: 5 bases; junction bases outside the gene matches: 10. Germline CDR1 is SGHRS and CDR2 is YFSETQ. The CDR3 is 17 amino acids. CDR3 region: CASSWGTGTSGNNEQFF. The CDR3 bases are TGCGCCAGCAGCTGGGGGACCGGGACTAGCGGAAACAATGAGCAGTTCTTC.

This chain connects TRBV6-1 to TRBJ1-5; tentative D call: TRBD1 (5 bases). CDR1 is MNHNS and CDR2 is SASEGT in the germline V gene. The V gene lost 6 bases and the J gene lost 2 bases, with 14 bases spanning the gap. CDR3 length equals 15 residues. The chain's CDR3 is CASRPGLVGNQPQHF. CDR3 in DNA: TGTGCCAGCAGGCCAGGGCTGGTTGGCAATCAGCCCCAGCATTTT.

The chain joins TRBV5-1 to TRBJ2-5, with D possibly TRBD2 on 7 matching bases. The ends were cut back, 5 bases at V and 5 bases at J, with 22 bases in the middle. This CDR3 region has 16 residues. The germline gives CDR1 SGHRS, CDR2 YFSETQ. The CDR3 region is CASRAGASGPGETQYF. The CDR3 DNA reads TGCGCCAGCAGGGCGGGGGCTAGCGGACCTGGGGAGACCCAGTACTTC.

The chain combines TRBV5-4 with TRBJ2-3; 7 nucleotides line up with TRBD2. The CDR3 consists of 16 residues. The germline CDR1 and CDR2 sequences are SGHNT and YYREEE (reference sequence). V gave up 3 bases and J gave up 5 bases; unmatched junction bases: 12. The DNA of the CDR3 is TGTGCCAGCAGCTCGGGAGGCAGCGTTGCGGTAGATACGCAGTATTTT. Residues: CASSSGGSVAVDTQYF.

The V and J genes are TRBV6-1 and TRBJ2-5, with 10 bases matching TRBD1. V shed 2 bases and J 4 bases; nucleotides not matched to a gene: 7. Germline CDR1 reads MNHNS; CDR2 reads SASEGT. The CDR3 is 16 amino acids. DNA for the CDR3: TGTGCCAGCAGTGAAAGTAGCGGGACAGGGGCAGAGACCCAGTACTTC. This gives the protein CASSESSGTGAETQYF.

The rearrangement joins TRBV5-6 to TRBJ1-6, with TRBD1 identical over 11 bases. Trimming removed 2 bases from V and 5 bases from J; junction bases left unmatched: 3. Germline V lookup: CDR1 SGHDT, CDR2 YYEEEE. CDR3 size: 16 residues. In nucleotides, the CDR3 is TGTGCCAGCAGCTTACGGACAGGGGGCGATAATTCACCCCTCCACTTT. As protein: CASSLRTGGDNSPLHF.

This chain uses TRBV19 with TRBJ1-4; 8 nucleotides line up with TRBD1. Germline CDR1 is LNHDA and CDR2 is SQIVND (reference sequence). CDR3 length: 14 amino acids. V was clipped by 8 bases and J by 6 bases; unmatched bases: 8. This CDR3 reads CASGWTGIYEKLFF. The CDR3 DNA reads TGTGCCAGTGGATGGACAGGGATTTATGAAAAACTGTTTTTT.

This chain connects TRBV7-7 to TRBJ2-5; 7 bases line up with TRBD1. The trim removed 6 bases at V and 5 bases at J, leaving 9 bases unmatched. The CDR3 has 14 amino acids. Germline loops: CDR1 SSHAT, CDR2 FNYEAQ (reference sequence). This CDR3 reads CASSSAGGGETQYF. The CDR3 nucleotides read TGTGCCAGCAGTTCGGCAGGGGGTGGGGAGACCCAGTACTTC.

The genes are TRBV5-1 and TRBJ1-5; D not resolved. This CDR3 is built from 13 residues. With 4 bases removed from V and 3 bases from J, the gap between germline ends came to 8 bases. Per germline, CDR1 SGHRS and CDR2 YFSETQ. The CDR3 DNA reads TGCGCCAGCAGCGGAGGGCCCAATCAGCCCCAGCATTTT. Residues: CASSGGPNQPQHF.